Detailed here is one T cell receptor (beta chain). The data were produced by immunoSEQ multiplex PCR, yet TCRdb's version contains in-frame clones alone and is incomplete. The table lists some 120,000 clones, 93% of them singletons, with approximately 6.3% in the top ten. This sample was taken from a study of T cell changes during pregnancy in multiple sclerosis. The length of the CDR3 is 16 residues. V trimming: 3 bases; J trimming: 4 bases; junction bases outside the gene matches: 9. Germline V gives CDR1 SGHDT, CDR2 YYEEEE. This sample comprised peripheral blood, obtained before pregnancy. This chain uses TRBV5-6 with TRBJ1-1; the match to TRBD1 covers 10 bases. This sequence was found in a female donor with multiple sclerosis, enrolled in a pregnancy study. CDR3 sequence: CASSSGQGFPTTEAFF. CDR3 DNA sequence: TGTGCCAGCAGCTCGGGACAGGGGTTCCCCACCACTGAAGCTTTCTTT.